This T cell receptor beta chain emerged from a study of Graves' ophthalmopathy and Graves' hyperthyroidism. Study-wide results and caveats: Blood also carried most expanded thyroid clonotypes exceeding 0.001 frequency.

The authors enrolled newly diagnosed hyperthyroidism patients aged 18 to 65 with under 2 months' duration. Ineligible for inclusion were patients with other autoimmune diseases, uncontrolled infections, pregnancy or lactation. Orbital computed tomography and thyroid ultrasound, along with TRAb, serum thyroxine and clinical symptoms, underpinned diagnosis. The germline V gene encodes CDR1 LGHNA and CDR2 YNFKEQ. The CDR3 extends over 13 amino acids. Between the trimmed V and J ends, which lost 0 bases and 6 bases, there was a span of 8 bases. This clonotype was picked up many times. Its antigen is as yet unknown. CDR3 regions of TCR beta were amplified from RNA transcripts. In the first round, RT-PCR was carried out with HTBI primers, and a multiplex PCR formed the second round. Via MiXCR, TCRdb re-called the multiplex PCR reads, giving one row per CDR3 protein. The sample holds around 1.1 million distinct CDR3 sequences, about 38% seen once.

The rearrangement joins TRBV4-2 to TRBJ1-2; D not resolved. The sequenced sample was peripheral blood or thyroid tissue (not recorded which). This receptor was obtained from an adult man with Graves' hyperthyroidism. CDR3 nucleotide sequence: TGTGCCAGCAGCCAAGAGCGGTGGGATGGCTACACCTTC. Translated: CASSQERWDGYTF.